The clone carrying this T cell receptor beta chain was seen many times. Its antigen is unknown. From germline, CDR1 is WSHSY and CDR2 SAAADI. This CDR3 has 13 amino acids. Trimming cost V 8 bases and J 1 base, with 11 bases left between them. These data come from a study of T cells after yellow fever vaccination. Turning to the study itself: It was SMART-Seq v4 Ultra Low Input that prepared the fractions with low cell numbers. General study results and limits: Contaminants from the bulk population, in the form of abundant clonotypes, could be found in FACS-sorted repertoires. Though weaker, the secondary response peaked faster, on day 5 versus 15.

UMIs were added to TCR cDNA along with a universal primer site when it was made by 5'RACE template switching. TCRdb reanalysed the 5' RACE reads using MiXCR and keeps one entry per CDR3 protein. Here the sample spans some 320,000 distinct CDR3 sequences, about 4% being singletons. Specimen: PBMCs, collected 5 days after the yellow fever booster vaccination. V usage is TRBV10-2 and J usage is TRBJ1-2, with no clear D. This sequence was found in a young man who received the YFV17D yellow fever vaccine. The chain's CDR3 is CASLQSLNYGYTF. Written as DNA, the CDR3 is TGCGCCAGCTTGCAGTCTCTTAACTATGGCTACACCTTC.